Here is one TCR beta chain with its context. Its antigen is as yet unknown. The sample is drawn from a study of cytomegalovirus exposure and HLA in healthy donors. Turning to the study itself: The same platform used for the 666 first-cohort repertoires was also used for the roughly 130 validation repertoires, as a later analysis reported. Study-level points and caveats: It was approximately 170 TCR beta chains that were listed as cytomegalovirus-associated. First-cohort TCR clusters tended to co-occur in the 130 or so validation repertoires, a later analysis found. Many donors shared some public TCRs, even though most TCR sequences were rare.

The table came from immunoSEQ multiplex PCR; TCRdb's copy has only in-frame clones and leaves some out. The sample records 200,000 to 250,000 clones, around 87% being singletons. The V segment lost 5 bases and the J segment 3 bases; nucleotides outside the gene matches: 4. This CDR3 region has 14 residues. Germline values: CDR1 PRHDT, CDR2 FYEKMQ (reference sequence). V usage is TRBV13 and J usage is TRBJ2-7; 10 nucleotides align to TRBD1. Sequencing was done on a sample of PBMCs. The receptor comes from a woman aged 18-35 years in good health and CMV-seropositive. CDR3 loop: CASSNRDRGYEQYF. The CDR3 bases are TGTGCCAGCAGCAACCGGGACAGGGGCTACGAGCAGTACTTC.